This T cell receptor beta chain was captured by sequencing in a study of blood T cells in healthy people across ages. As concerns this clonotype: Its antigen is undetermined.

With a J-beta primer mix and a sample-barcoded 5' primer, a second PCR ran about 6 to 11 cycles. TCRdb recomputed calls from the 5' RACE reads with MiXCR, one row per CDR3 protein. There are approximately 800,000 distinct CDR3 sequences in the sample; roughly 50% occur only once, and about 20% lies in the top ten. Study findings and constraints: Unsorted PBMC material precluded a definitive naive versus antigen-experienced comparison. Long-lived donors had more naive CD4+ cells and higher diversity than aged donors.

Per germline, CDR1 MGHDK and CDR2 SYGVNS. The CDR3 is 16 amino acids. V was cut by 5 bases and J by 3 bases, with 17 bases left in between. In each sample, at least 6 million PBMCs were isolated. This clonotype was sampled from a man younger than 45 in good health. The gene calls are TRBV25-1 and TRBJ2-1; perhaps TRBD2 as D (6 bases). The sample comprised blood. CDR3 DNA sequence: TGTGCCAGCAGTTCCTCCGGGACTCGTCTCTACAATGAGCAGTTCTTC. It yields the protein CASSSSGTRLYNEQFF.